Listed below are T cell receptor beta chains from one sample, sequenced in a study of early T cells in non-severe SARS-CoV-2 infection. MiXCR, applied by TCRdb to the 5' RACE reads, yields one record per CDR3 protein. The sample contains more than 25,000 distinct CDR3 sequences, about 8.6% of which appear only once. Sequenced input: whole blood. These receptors came from an adult who was a healthcare worker with PCR-confirmed SARS-CoV-2 infection or an uninfected control (not recorded which). CDR3s include the opening cysteine and the closing phenylalanine or tryptophan. D genes are given only for firm matches. Expanded clones get a size class; other rows say once, few or many, or leave the size out.

d_gene: .
v_gene: TRBV11-2
abundance: many
j_gene: TRBJ2-3
CDR3nt: TGTGCCAGCAGTGTGACGAGGGCCTACGTGACAGATACGCAGTATTTT
CDR3aa: CASSVTRAYVTDTQYF

d_gene: .
v_gene: TRBV28
abundance: many
j_gene: TRBJ1-5
CDR3nt: TGTGCCAGCAGCTTAGGGGGGTTAGAACAGCCCCAGCATTTT
CDR3aa: CASSLGGLEQPQHF

d_gene: .
v_gene: TRBV5-1
abundance: .
j_gene: TRBJ2-3
CDR3nt: TGCGCCAGCAGCTTAGGCGGGGAAGACGATACGCAGTATTTT
CDR3aa: CASSLGGEDDTQYF

d_gene: TRBD1
v_gene: TRBV10-1
abundance: many
j_gene: TRBJ2-3
CDR3nt: TGCGCCAGCAACGACAGGGGCACAGATACGCAGTATTTT
CDR3aa: CASNDRGTDTQYF

d_gene: TRBD1
v_gene: TRBV14
abundance: many
j_gene: TRBJ1-1
CDR3nt: TGTGCCAGCAGCCAATTGCGACAGGGGGCCACTGAAGCTTTCTTT
CDR3aa: CASSQLRQGATEAFF

d_gene: TRBD2
v_gene: TRBV2
abundance: few
j_gene: TRBJ2-6
CDR3nt: TGTGCCAGCAGTGTTCCCACCGGGGGGGTCTCTGGGGCCAACGTCCTGACTTTC
CDR3aa: CASSVPTGGVSGANVLTF

d_gene: .
v_gene: TRBV2
abundance: few
j_gene: TRBJ2-5
CDR3nt: TGTGCCAGTACGAAGATAGAGACCCAGTACTTC
CDR3aa: CASTKIETQYF

d_gene: .
v_gene: TRBV11-2
abundance: .
j_gene: TRBJ1-2
CDR3nt: TGTGCCAGCAGCCTAGCTGATGGACTGACAGTCTATGGCTACACCTTC
CDR3aa: CASSLADGLTVYGYTF

d_gene: TRBD1
v_gene: TRBV5-6
abundance: few
j_gene: TRBJ1-2
CDR3nt: TGTGCCAGCAGGGTGACAGGGGCCTATGGCTACACCTTC
CDR3aa: CASRVTGAYGYTF

d_gene: .
v_gene: TRBV7-8
abundance: few
j_gene: TRBJ2-3
CDR3nt: TGTGCCAGCAGCTTAGACCGTACCGCAGATACGCAGTATTTT
CDR3aa: CASSLDRTADTQYF

d_gene: TRBD2
v_gene: TRBV9
abundance: many
j_gene: TRBJ2-3
CDR3nt: TGTGCCAGCAGCGTAGGCCTAAGTAGCGGGGACCGCACAGATACGCAGTATTTT
CDR3aa: CASSVGLSSGDRTDTQYF

d_gene: .
v_gene: TRBV27
abundance: many
j_gene: TRBJ2-3
CDR3nt: TGTGCCAGCAGTTTAGGTCCCGACAGTGTTCATACGCAGTATTTT
CDR3aa: CASSLGPDSVHTQYF

d_gene: .
v_gene: TRBV27
abundance: few
j_gene: TRBJ1-1
CDR3nt: TGTGCCAGCAGTTTCACGACAGTAATGAACACTGAAGCTTTCTTT
CDR3aa: CASSFTTVMNTEAFF

d_gene: TRBD2
v_gene: TRBV24-1
abundance: .
j_gene: TRBJ2-1
CDR3nt: TGTGCCACCTCGAAGACCCCGGGAGGGTCGAATGAGCAGTTCTTC
CDR3aa: CATSKTPGGSNEQFF

d_gene: .
v_gene: TRBV24-1
abundance: many
j_gene: TRBJ1-2
CDR3nt: TGTGCCACCAGTGATTCGGACGGAAACTATGGCTACACCTTC
CDR3aa: CATSDSDGNYGYTF

d_gene: TRBD1
v_gene: TRBV4-3
abundance: .
j_gene: TRBJ1-4
CDR3nt: TGCGCCAGCAGCCAAGAGCCAGGGACAGCTAATGAAAAACTGTTTTTT
CDR3aa: CASSQEPGTANEKLFF

d_gene: .
v_gene: TRBV11-2
abundance: many
j_gene: TRBJ2-2
CDR3nt: TGTGCCAGCAGCCCTGCATCGGCCGGCGGGGAGCTGTTTTTT
CDR3aa: CASSPASAGGELFF

d_gene: .
v_gene: TRBV29-1
abundance: many
j_gene: TRBJ2-1
CDR3nt: TGCAGCGTCCTAGACAGAGACATCACCTACGCGGAGCAGTTCTTC
CDR3aa: CSVLDRDITYAEQFF

d_gene: TRBD2
v_gene: TRBV30
abundance: many
j_gene: TRBJ2-7
CDR3nt: TGTGCCTGCCGGGGGGTGTACTACGAGCAGTACTTC
CDR3aa: CACRGVYYEQYF

d_gene: TRBD1
v_gene: TRBV10-3
abundance: .
j_gene: TRBJ1-5
CDR3nt: TGTGCCATCGGGACAGGGGTCAATCAGCCCCAGCATTTT
CDR3aa: CAIGTGVNQPQHF

d_gene: TRBD1
v_gene: TRBV10-3
abundance: few
j_gene: TRBJ2-2
CDR3nt: TGTGCCATCAGACAGGGGGCGAGCGGGGAGCTGTTTTTT
CDR3aa: CAIRQGASGELFF

d_gene: .
v_gene: TRBV18
abundance: .
j_gene: TRBJ2-7
CDR3nt: TGTGCCAGCTCACCAAAGTCAGGCCATGCCTACGAGCAGTACTTC
CDR3aa: CASSPKSGHAYEQYF

d_gene: .
v_gene: TRBV27
abundance: many
j_gene: TRBJ2-1
CDR3nt: TGTGCCAGCGTTGCAGGGTCCTACAATGAGCAGTTCTTC
CDR3aa: CASVAGSYNEQFF

d_gene: TRBD2
v_gene: TRBV2
abundance: many
j_gene: TRBJ2-3
CDR3nt: TGTGCCAGCAGTGCCCGCACTAGCGGGGGAGGTACGCAGTATTTT
CDR3aa: CASSARTSGGGTQYF

d_gene: .
v_gene: TRBV19
abundance: many
j_gene: TRBJ2-7
CDR3nt: TGTGCCAGTACCACCGGGGGTCCAGGGGCTGCCTACGAGCAGTACTTC
CDR3aa: CASTTGGPGAAYEQYF

d_gene: .
v_gene: TRBV7-2
abundance: many
j_gene: TRBJ2-3
CDR3nt: TGTGCCAGCAGCCTTAGCGGATCTAGCACAGATACGCAGTATTTT
CDR3aa: CASSLSGSSTDTQYF

d_gene: .
v_gene: TRBV7-2
abundance: few
j_gene: TRBJ2-1
CDR3nt: TGTGCCAGCAGCTTACTAGGGGGTGTTAGCTCCTACAATGAGCAGTTCTTC
CDR3aa: CASSLLGGVSSYNEQFF

d_gene: TRBD1
v_gene: TRBV12-3/TRBV12-4
abundance: many
j_gene: TRBJ1-5
CDR3nt: TGTGCCAGCAGAGATAACAGGGGTTACAATCAGCCCCAGCATTTT
CDR3aa: CASRDNRGYNQPQHF

d_gene: .
v_gene: TRBV20-1
abundance: many
j_gene: TRBJ2-7
CDR3nt: TGCAGTGCTAGAGATGCGCAGGGGGGCACCTACGAGCAGTACTTC
CDR3aa: CSARDAQGGTYEQYF

d_gene: .
v_gene: TRBV14
abundance: medium-sized
j_gene: TRBJ1-6
CDR3nt: TGTGCCAGCAGCCAAGGGACCCCCCCTTCACCCCTCCACTTT
CDR3aa: CASSQGTPPSPLHF

d_gene: TRBD2
v_gene: TRBV19
abundance: few
j_gene: TRBJ2-5
CDR3nt: TGTGCCAGTAGTCCTGGGGGGGGTCGAGAGACCCAGTACTTC
CDR3aa: CASSPGGGRETQYF

d_gene: .
v_gene: TRBV3-1
abundance: medium-sized
j_gene: TRBJ1-5
CDR3nt: TGTGCCAGCAGCCAGGGAGGGGCGAGTCATCAGCCCCAGCATTTT
CDR3aa: CASSQGGASHQPQHF

d_gene: TRBD1
v_gene: TRBV11-2
abundance: many
j_gene: TRBJ2-5
CDR3nt: TGTGCCAGCAGCTCCTCCGGGACAGTGGAGACCCAGTACTTC
CDR3aa: CASSSSGTVETQYF

d_gene: TRBD2
v_gene: TRBV7-2
abundance: .
j_gene: TRBJ2-1
CDR3nt: TGTGCCAGCAGCTTGGGTGGACTAGCAGGATATGAGCAGTTCTTC
CDR3aa: CASSLGGLAGYEQFF

d_gene: .
v_gene: TRBV15
abundance: few
j_gene: TRBJ2-3
CDR3nt: TGTGCCACCAGCAGAGCGGGGGCGCAGAGCACAGATACGCAGTATTTT
CDR3aa: CATSRAGAQSTDTQYF

d_gene: .
v_gene: TRBV20-1
abundance: few
j_gene: TRBJ1-2
CDR3nt: TGCAGTGCTAGCCTGGCTAGCTATGGCTACACCTTC
CDR3aa: CSASLASYGYTF

d_gene: .
v_gene: TRBV2
abundance: many
j_gene: TRBJ1-3
CDR3nt: TGTGCCAGCAGTGCTGAATCTGGAAACACCATATATTTT
CDR3aa: CASSAESGNTIYF

d_gene: TRBD1
v_gene: TRBV7-9
abundance: few
j_gene: TRBJ1-2
CDR3nt: TGTGCCAGCAGCTTACGACAGGGCAGCGGCTACACCTTC
CDR3aa: CASSLRQGSGYTF

d_gene: .
v_gene: TRBV7-8
abundance: few
j_gene: TRBJ2-7
CDR3nt: TGTGCCAGCAGCTTGGATAGGTTTACGGGCTCCTACGAGCAGTACTTC
CDR3aa: CASSLDRFTGSYEQYF

d_gene: TRBD2
v_gene: TRBV6-2/TRBV6-3
abundance: many
j_gene: TRBJ2-1
CDR3nt: TGTGCCAGCTGGCCGACTAGCGGGGGGGCTCACAATGAGCAGTTCTTC
CDR3aa: CASWPTSGGAHNEQFF

d_gene: .
v_gene: TRBV6-2/TRBV6-3
abundance: many
j_gene: TRBJ2-1
CDR3nt: TGTGCCAGCAGTTATCTAAATGAGCAGTTCTTC
CDR3aa: CASSYLNEQFF

d_gene: .
v_gene: TRBV12-3/TRBV12-4
abundance: many
j_gene: TRBJ2-3
CDR3nt: TGTGCCAGCAGTCCCCTCTTAGATACGCAGTATTTT
CDR3aa: CASSPLLDTQYF

d_gene: .
v_gene: TRBV12-3/TRBV12-4
abundance: few
j_gene: TRBJ2-3
CDR3nt: TGTGCCTCGTCGGGGGAAGTGCGCACAGATACGCAGTATTTT
CDR3aa: CASSGEVRTDTQYF

d_gene: .
v_gene: TRBV7-9
abundance: medium-sized
j_gene: TRBJ2-1
CDR3nt: TGTGCCAGCAGCCCGGGGGTTTCGTCCTACAATGAGCAGTTCTTC
CDR3aa: CASSPGVSSYNEQFF

d_gene: .
v_gene: TRBV29-1
abundance: many
j_gene: TRBJ1-5
CDR3nt: TGCAGCGCGATGGGGGGGGGCGGCAATCAGCCCCAGCATTTT
CDR3aa: CSAMGGGGNQPQHF

d_gene: .
v_gene: TRBV18
abundance: many
j_gene: TRBJ1-2
CDR3nt: TGTGCCAGCTCACCTACAGAACGAATCTATGGCTACACCTTC
CDR3aa: CASSPTERIYGYTF

d_gene: TRBD2
v_gene: TRBV4-3
abundance: .
j_gene: TRBJ2-5
CDR3nt: TGCGCCAGCAGCCAAGGGCTAGCGGGGGGACAAGAGACCCAGTACTTC
CDR3aa: CASSQGLAGGQETQYF

d_gene: .
v_gene: TRBV15
abundance: many
j_gene: TRBJ2-3
CDR3nt: TGTGCCACCAGCAGAGACCTGAGGGGGGGCCTTAATACGCAGTATTTT
CDR3aa: CATSRDLRGGLNTQYF

d_gene: .
v_gene: TRBV6-2/TRBV6-3
abundance: many
j_gene: TRBJ2-5
CDR3nt: TGTGCCAGCAGCGCCTATGGGGAGACCCAGTACTTC
CDR3aa: CASSAYGETQYF

d_gene: TRBD1
v_gene: TRBV12-3/TRBV12-4
abundance: many
j_gene: TRBJ1-4
CDR3nt: TGTGCCAGCAGCGGAGGGGGCTGGACTAATGAAAAACTGTTTTTT
CDR3aa: CASSGGGWTNEKLFF

d_gene: .
v_gene: TRBV5-5
abundance: medium-sized
j_gene: TRBJ1-5
CDR3nt: TGTGCCAGCAGCTGGGACACCTTGAACAATCAGCCCCAGCATTTT
CDR3aa: CASSWDTLNNQPQHF

d_gene: .
v_gene: TRBV7-9
abundance: many
j_gene: TRBJ2-7
CDR3nt: TGTGCCAGCAGCAAACAAGGGGCCCACGAGCAGTACTTC
CDR3aa: CASSKQGAHEQYF

d_gene: .
v_gene: TRBV5-6
abundance: many
j_gene: TRBJ1-6
CDR3nt: TGTGCCAGCAGCTTGCGCACGTATAATTCACCCCTCCACTTT
CDR3aa: CASSLRTYNSPLHF

d_gene: .
v_gene: TRBV11-2
abundance: few
j_gene: TRBJ2-7
CDR3nt: TGTGCCAGCAGCTTAGTTCGAGGCGAGCAGTACTTC
CDR3aa: CASSLVRGEQYF